This T cell receptor (beta chain) was identified in a study of T cell repertoires in cytomegalovirus infection. TCRdb itself ran the reads through MiXCR, one entry per CDR3 protein. The sample has about 210,000 distinct CDR3 sequences; 5% to 8.5% are singletons. Study findings and constraints: Across the ex vivo response, the dominant clonotypes were HLA-C-restricted CMV-specific TCR beta clonotypes.

With respect to this clonotype: Its matching antigen is unknown.

Sequenced input: PBMCs. This sequence originates from a human donor in good health (CMV status not recorded). Some clones in this sample may be carry-over from other donors' samples.

This CDR3 is CSARERELSYEQYF. Here the CDR3 DNA reads TGCAGTGCTAGAGAAAGGGAGCTCTCCTACGAGCAGTACTTC. This chain uses TRBV20-1 with TRBJ2-7, with a weak D call TRBD2 (5 bases). V lost 0 bases to trimming and J lost 0 bases, with 9 bases between them. The CDR3 length is 14 residues. Germline V gives CDR1 DFQATT, CDR2 SNEGSKA (reference sequence).